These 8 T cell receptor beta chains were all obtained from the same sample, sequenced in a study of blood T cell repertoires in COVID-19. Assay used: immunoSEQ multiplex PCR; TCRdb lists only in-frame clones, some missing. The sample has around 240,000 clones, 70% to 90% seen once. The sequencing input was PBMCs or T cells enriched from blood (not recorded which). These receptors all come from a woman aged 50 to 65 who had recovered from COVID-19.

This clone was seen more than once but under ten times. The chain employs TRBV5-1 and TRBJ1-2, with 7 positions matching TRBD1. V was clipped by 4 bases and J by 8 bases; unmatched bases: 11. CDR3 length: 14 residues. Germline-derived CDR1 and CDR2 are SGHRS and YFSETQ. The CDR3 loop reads CASSVPGQFRGYTF. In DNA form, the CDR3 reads TGCGCCAGCAGCGTTCCGGGACAGTTTCGGGGCTACACCTTC.

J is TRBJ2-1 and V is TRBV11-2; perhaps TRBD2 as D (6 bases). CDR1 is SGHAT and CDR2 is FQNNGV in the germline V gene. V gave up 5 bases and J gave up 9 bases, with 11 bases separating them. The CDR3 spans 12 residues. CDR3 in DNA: TGTGCCAGCAGCCCGGGACTCCCTGAGCAGTTCTTC. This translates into CASSPGLPEQFF. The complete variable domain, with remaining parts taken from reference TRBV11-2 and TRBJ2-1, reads EAGVAQSPRYKIIEKRQSVAFWCNPISGHATLYWYQQILGQGPKLLIQFQNNGVVDDSQLPKDRFSAERLKGVDSTLKIQPAKLEDSAVYLCASSPGLPEQFFGPGTRLTVL.

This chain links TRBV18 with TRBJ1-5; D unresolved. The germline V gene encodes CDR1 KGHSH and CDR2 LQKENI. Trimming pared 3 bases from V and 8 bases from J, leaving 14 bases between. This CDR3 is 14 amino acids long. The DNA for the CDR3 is TGTGCCAGCTCACCCCTGATGGGGAGTGAGCCCCAGCATTTT. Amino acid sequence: CASSPLMGSEPQHF.

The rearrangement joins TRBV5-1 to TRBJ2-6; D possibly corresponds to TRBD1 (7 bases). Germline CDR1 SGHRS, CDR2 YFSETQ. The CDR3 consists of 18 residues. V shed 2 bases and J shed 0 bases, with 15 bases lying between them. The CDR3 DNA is TGCGCCAGCAGCTTAGGGGGCGGGGAATACTCTGGGGCCAACGTCCTGACTTTC. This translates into CASSLGGGEYSGANVLTF.

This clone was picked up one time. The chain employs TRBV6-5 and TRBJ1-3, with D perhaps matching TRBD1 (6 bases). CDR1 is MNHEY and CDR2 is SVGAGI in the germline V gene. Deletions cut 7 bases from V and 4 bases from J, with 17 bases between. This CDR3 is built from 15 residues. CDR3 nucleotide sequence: TGTGCCAGCATATCATGGGAGACAGGCGGAAACACCATATATTTT. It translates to CASISWETGGNTIYF.

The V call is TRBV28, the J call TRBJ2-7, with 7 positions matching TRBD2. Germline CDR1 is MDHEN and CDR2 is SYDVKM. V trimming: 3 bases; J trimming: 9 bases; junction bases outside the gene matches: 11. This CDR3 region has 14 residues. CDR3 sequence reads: CASSLSGGHLGQYF. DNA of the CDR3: TGTGCCAGCAGTTTGTCGGGAGGACACTTGGGGCAGTACTTC.

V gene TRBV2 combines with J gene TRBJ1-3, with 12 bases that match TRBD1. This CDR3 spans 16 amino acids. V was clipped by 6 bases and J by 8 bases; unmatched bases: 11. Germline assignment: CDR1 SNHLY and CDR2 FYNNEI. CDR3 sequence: CASSPSFGTGGYTIYF. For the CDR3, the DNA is TGTGCCAGCAGCCCATCTTTTGGGACAGGGGGCTACACCATATATTTT.

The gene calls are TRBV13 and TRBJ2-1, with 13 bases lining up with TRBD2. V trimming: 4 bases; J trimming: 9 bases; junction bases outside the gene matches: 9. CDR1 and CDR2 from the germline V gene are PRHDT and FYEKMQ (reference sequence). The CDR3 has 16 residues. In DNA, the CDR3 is TGTGCCAGCAGCTCACTAGCGGGAGGGCCTGTAGGTGAGCAGTTCTTC. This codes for CASSSLAGGPVGEQFF.